Below, one TCR beta chain is given with its context. The sample comes from a study of T cells after yellow fever vaccination. Study in general: Fractions of limited cellularity were prepared by means of SMART-Seq v4 Ultra Low Input.

They built TCR cDNA with 5'RACE template switching, a step that put in a universal primer site and UMIs. Each CDR3 protein is one row after TCRdb ran MiXCR on the 5' RACE reads. The table lists about 73,000 distinct CDR3 sequences, around 7.3% of them singletons. Germline loops: CDR1 KGHDR, CDR2 SFDVKD. This CDR3 has 14 amino acids. The V end lost 2 bases, the J end lost 5 bases, and 8 bases lay between the germline ends. This TCR was recovered from a man aged 25-45 years who received the YFV17D yellow fever vaccine. The sample consisted of CD8+ T cells sorted from PBMCs, taken on the day of the yellow fever booster vaccination. The rearrangement uses TRBV24-1 and TRBJ2-2; no definite D call. Here the CDR3 reads CATSDSRLTGELFF. The CDR3 DNA follows: TGTGCCACCAGTGATTCCAGATTAACCGGGGAGCTGTTTTTT.